The text below deals with one T cell receptor beta chain. Its target is unknown. The same CDR3 is also encoded by other DNA sequences in this sample. This sample was taken from a study of cytomegalovirus exposure and HLA in healthy donors. Germline loops: CDR1 SGDLS, CDR2 YYNGEE. V was pared by 0 bases and J by 3 bases, with 4 bases of the junction left unmatched. The CDR3 runs 15 residues. Whole-study findings and limits: Investigators reported under 200 TCR beta chains as tied to cytomegalovirus. In a later analysis, at a false discovery rate of 0.05, approximately 18,000 TCR beta sequences were associated with HLA alleles. Previously analyzed data showed that most TCR beta V segments were productive at a frequency of about 87% or about 30%.

The PCR employed 60 Vbeta primers together with 13 Jbeta primers. This table comes from immunoSEQ multiplex PCR, and its TCRdb copy is limited to in-frame clones, with some not included. This sample has about 180,000 clones, with 85% found just once. This receptor was identified in a boy between 2 and 10 years old in good health and CMV-seronegative. V gene TRBV9 combines with J gene TRBJ2-3, with TRBD2 identical over 7 bases. The specimen was PBMCs. The CDR3 DNA is TGTGCCAGCAGCGTAGAGGGAGCGGGGACAGATACGCAGTATTTT. Its protein is CASSVEGAGTDTQYF.